The T cell receptor (beta chain) described here comes from a study of cytomegalovirus exposure and HLA in healthy donors. Study-wide background: Genetic ancestry analysis placed approximately 78% of the 350 to 500 donors that were genotyped in the Caucasian-associated cluster. The study, taken as a whole, reports: Researchers left out some V segments, among them TRBV6-2 and TRBV6-3, as indistinguishable. Most subjects' HLA-A and HLA-B alleles were reportedly predicted from TCR beta sequences.

Primers included in the PCR were 60 Vbeta and 13 Jbeta primers. Measured with immunoSEQ multiplex PCR; TCRdb has only the in-frame clones, and not every one. The sample has over 100,000 clones; around three quarters are singletons. This clone was picked up a small number of times. Its antigen is still unknown. Per germline, CDR1 MGHRA and CDR2 YSYEKL. This CDR3 contains 18 residues. Trimming stripped 4 bases from V and 7 bases from J, with 28 bases between. V is TRBV4-1 and J is TRBJ2-5, with D maybe TRBD2 (6 bases). This TCR was recovered from a man under 40 in good health and CMV-seronegative. Material for sequencing was PBMCs. The CDR3 bases are TGCGCCAGCAGCCTAAAGGGCGGGGCTAGCCCATTTGGAGGGACCCAGTACTTC. Encoded protein: CASSLKGGASPFGGTQYF.